This T cell receptor beta chain emerged from a study of blood T cell repertoires in COVID-19. TCRdb keeps only in-frame clones here, not all; method: immunoSEQ multiplex PCR. The sample consists of 180,000 or so clones, 80% to 90% of them appearing once. This clone was detected a few times. Per the germline V gene, CDR1 is KGHSH and CDR2 is LQKENI. The CDR3 length is 15 residues. Between the trimmed V and J ends, which lost 3 bases and 2 bases, there was a span of 11 bases. The rearrangement uses TRBV18 and TRBJ1-5; D gene ambiguous. The clonotype was recovered from a man between 60 and 70 years old with acute or convalescent COVID-19. Sequences were obtained from peripheral blood. The CDR3 is CASSPQDWGNQPQHF. In DNA form, the CDR3 reads TGTGCCAGCTCACCGCAGGATTGGGGCAATCAGCCCCAGCATTTT. The entire variable domain, with the rest obtained from reference TRBV18 and TRBJ1-5, is as follows: NAGVMQNPRHLVRRRGQEARLRCSPMKGHSHVYWYRQLPEEGLKFMVYLQKENIIDESGMPKERFSAEFPKEGPSILRIQQVVRGDSAAYFCASSPQDWGNQPQHFGDGTRLSIL.